This T cell receptor beta chain emerged from a study of blood T cell repertoires in COVID-19. The germline V and J ends were trimmed by 2 bases and 0 bases, with 8 bases remaining between them. The germline V gene has CDR1 SGHTA and CDR2 FQGTGA. The length of the CDR3 is 15 residues. This clone has ten or more counts. The repertoire was sequenced with immunoSEQ multiplex PCR; TCRdb's copy has only in-frame clones and lacks some. The sample has 230,000 or so clones; 86% are singletons. The rearrangement joins TRBV7-3 to TRBJ2-1; D might be TRBD2 (5 bases). This sequence was found in a woman aged 40 to 50 with acute COVID-19. Sequencing was performed on PBMCs or T cells enriched from blood (not recorded which). CDR3 coding DNA: TGTGCCAGCAGCTTAGAGGGTAGCTCCTACAATGAGCAGTTCTTC. This codes for CASSLEGSSYNEQFF.